This T cell receptor beta chain was documented in a study of graft-versus-host responses after intestinal transplantation. Notes on the study in general: Recipient marrow contained GvH clones, some of which appeared first in ileum or blood. When patients had graft-donor T cell macrochimerism, their allografts held high graft-versus-host to host-versus-graft clonal ratios.

The CDR3 covers 16 residues. With 2 bases clipped from V and 4 bases from J, the junction kept 9 bases outside the gene matches. The germline CDR1 and CDR2 sequences are MNHEY and SVGAGI. Remarks on this clone: Its antigen is unidentified.

The protocol was immunoSEQ multiplex PCR, while the TCRdb copy is restricted to in-frame clones and leaves out a portion. The data contain some 96,000 clones, 75% to 95% of them singletons. The V gene is TRBV6-5, the J gene TRBJ1-2; 8 bases are shared with TRBD1. The clonotype was recovered from a human patient who received an intestinal transplant, so some T cells may come from the graft donor. The sample was PBMCs, taken just under 460 days after intestinal transplant. The CDR3 coding sequence is TGTGCCAGCAGTTACGGAGGACAGGGTCCAGCCTATGGCTACACCTTC. Protein: CASSYGGQGPAYGYTF.